This T cell receptor beta chain is drawn from a study of blood T cell repertoires in COVID-19. Libraries were prepared by immunoSEQ multiplex PCR; TCRdb keeps only in-frame clonotypes and omits some of them. The sample includes tens of thousands of clones, 82% of them seen just once. The CDR3 length is 12 residues. Germline CDR1 SGHAT, CDR2 FQNNGV. V was shortened by 5 bases and J by 8 bases, with 12 bases between the two germline ends. The rearrangement links TRBV11-2 to TRBJ1-2; no definite D call. The sequencing input was peripheral blood. The sequence was obtained from a woman older than 75 with acute or convalescent COVID-19. The CDR3 DNA reads TGTGCCAGCAGCCCAGGACCGGGGGGCTACACCTTC. This codes for CASSPGPGGYTF.